The rows below give T cell receptor beta chains drawn from one sample of a study of identifying expanded T cells in peripheral blood. Clones were sequenced by immunoSEQ multiplex PCR, and TCRdb holds only the in-frame ones, with some missing. The repertoire has about 110,000 clones, around 88% of them found once; the top ten carry about 15%. The source material was blood. The receptors derive from a person between 18 and 75 years old in good health. The CDR3 runs from the conserved cysteine through the conserved F or W.

v_call | cdr3_aa
TRBV5-1 | CASSRGQGVTGELFF
TRBV18 | CASSPPDNEGTEAFF
TRBV28 | CASNTGGREKLFF
TRBV7-2 | CASRLGTNRHGYTF
TRBV5-1 | CASSRQGTEIYGYTF
TRBV6-5 | CASSSGTASSGNAIYF
TRBV4-3 | CASSQDRTEAFF
TRBV30 | CAWSIGSDTQYF
TRBV19 | CASSIDWQGSYTGELFF
TRBV18 | CASSPRTLSTDTQYF
TRBV4-2 | CASSQDRGTGASGNTIYF
TRBV4-3 | CASSQGVGVYEQYF
TRBV18 | CASSPPYSGANVLTF
TRBV4-2 | CASSQTGGNTEAFF
TRBV27 | CASRLQGRGQPQHF
TRBV9 | CASSVATRWGENSPLHF
TRBV5-1 | CASSDSGGVYNEQFF
TRBV5-4 | CASSLFLAGRGNEQFF
TRBV4-3 | CASSQDWRGGPDNEQFF
TRBV20-1 | CSAVLNTEAFF
TRBV7-2 | CASSPSGVSYEQYF
TRBV18 | CASSQTLGAVKNTEAFF
TRBV5-1 | CASSLVRGQANYGYTF
TRBV2 | CASSPSGRPNTGELFF
TRBV5-8 | CASSYRLMNTEAFF
TRBV6-6 | CASRSQGNTEAFF
TRBV18 | CASRQGIDNEQFF
TRBV15 | CATSSSHDPYGYTF
TRBV4-2 | CASSLDPGGNQPQHF
TRBV5-6 | CASTSRVWNTEAFF
TRBV5-1 | CASSKTEETQYF
TRBV6-5 | CASSGTGNREQFF
TRBV14 | CASSSRLAGRHEQYF
TRBV18 | CASSPGLAGGLGTDTQYF
TRBV30 | CAWSGTGEGEQYF
TRBV4-3 | CASSQDPELPAGELFF
TRBV27 | CASRGVSGRYQPQHF
TRBV11-2 | CASSWDKKETQYF
TRBV10-3 | CAISGGSHTDTQYF
TRBV28 | CASSLRWATNEKLFF
TRBV6-5 | CATWGGHGYTF
TRBV4-3 | CASSEMPVSEQFF
TRBV28 | CASSLLPPDTDTQYF
TRBV29-1 | CSVVQLLNTEAFF
TRBV5-6 | CASSLGSLTDTQYF
TRBV15 | CATSTRPTEAFF
TRBV15 | CATSREFGGRGQPQHF
TRBV30 | CACGGGARETQYF
TRBV11-3 | CASSLGQGNNEQYF
TRBV7-2 | CASSLGQGAYNEQFF
TRBV6-6 | CASSYSGSYGYTF
TRBV5-1 | CASSLGGSSYEQYF
TRBV18 | CASSRGNQDEQFF
TRBV9 | CASSPSGAPYNEQFF
TRBV30 | CAWSLAGNTDTQYF
TRBV4-3 | CASSQEVNGAGKMSYNSPLHF
TRBV7-2 | CASSLDFNQETQYF
TRBV28 | CASSRNPGPSNQPQHF